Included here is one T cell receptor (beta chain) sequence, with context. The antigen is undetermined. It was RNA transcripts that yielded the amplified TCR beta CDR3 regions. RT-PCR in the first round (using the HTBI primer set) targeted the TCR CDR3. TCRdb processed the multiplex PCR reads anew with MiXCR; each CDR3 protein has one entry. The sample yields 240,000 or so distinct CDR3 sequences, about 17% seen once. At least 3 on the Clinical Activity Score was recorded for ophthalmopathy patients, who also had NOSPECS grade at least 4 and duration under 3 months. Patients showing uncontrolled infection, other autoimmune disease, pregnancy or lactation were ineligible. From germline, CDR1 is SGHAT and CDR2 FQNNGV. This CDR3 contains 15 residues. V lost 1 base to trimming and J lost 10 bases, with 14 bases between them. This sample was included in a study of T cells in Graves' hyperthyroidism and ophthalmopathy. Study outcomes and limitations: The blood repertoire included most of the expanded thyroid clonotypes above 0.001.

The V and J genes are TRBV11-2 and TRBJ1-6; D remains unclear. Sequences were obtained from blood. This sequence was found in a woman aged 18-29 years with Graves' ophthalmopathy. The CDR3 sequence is CASSLVTGRGSPLHF. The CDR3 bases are TGTGCCAGCAGCTTAGTTACGGGTCGAGGATCACCCCTCCACTTT. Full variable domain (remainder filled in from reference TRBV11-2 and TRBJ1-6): EAGVAQSPRYKIIEKRQSVAFWCNPISGHATLYWYQQILGQGPKLLIQFQNNGVVDDSQLPKDRFSAERLKGVDSTLKIQPAKLEDSAVYLCASSLVTGRGSPLHFGNGTRLTVT.